Below are 15 T cell receptor beta chains sequenced from a single sample in a study of T cell responses to AZD1222 COVID-19 vaccine. Data came from immunoSEQ multiplex PCR; TCRdb stores just in-frame clones and leaves some out. The data contain about 94,000 clones, 75% to 90% of them singletons. This specimen consisted of peripheral blood, obtained 28 days after the second AZD1222 dose. All receptors derive from an adult who received the AZD1222 COVID-19 vaccine.

The chain links TRBV27 to TRBJ2-7; 14 positions match TRBD2. The CDR3 loop spans 20 amino acids. CDR1 MNHEY and CDR2 SMNVEV come from the germline V gene (reference sequence). V shed 2 bases, J shed 0 bases, and the junction held 12 bases outside the gene matches. The CDR3, as DNA: TGTGCCAGCAGTTTAAAAGCGGGACTAGCGGGAGTGCGGTTCTCCTACGAGCAGTACTTC. Translating it yields CASSLKAGLAGVRFSYEQYF.

The chain has TRBV19 and TRBJ1-1; 7 nucleotides align to TRBD1. The V gene's germline CDR1 is LNHDA and CDR2 SQIVND (reference sequence). Unmatched junction bases numbered 5, after V lost 3 bases and J lost 4 bases. This CDR3 has 14 amino acids. The CDR3 DNA sequence: TGTGCCAGTAGTATTACAGGGGAGCTCACTGAAGCTTTCTTT. It encodes CASSITGELTEAFF.

The chain links TRBV19 to TRBJ2-1; tentative D call: TRBD2 (5 bases). The V gene's germline CDR1 is LNHDA and CDR2 SQIVND (reference sequence). V was pared by 6 bases and J by 8 bases, with 17 bases between. This CDR3 has 14 amino acids. As DNA, the CDR3 is TGTGCCAGTAGAGACTACCCCAGTGGAGATGAGCAGTTCTTC. This translates into CASRDYPSGDEQFF. Combining the CDR3 with reference TRBV19 and TRBJ2-1 gives the whole variable domain DGGITQSPKYLFRKEGQNVTLSCEQNLNHDAMYWYRQDPGQGLRLIYYSQIVNDFQKGDIAEGYSVSREKKESFPLTVTSAQKNPTAFYLCASRDYPSGDEQFFGPGTRLTVL.

CDR3: CASSMGQGRRSPLHF. CDR3 nucleotide sequence: TGTGCCAGCAGTATGGGACAGGGGCGCCGATCACCCCTCCACTTT. This sequence joins TRBV27 and TRBJ1-6, with 10 nucleotides matching TRBD1. J was trimmed by 10 bases and V by 5 bases; bases with no gene match: 8. This CDR3 is 15 amino acids long. Per germline, CDR1 MNHEY and CDR2 SMNVEV (reference sequence).

This rearrangement joins TRBV6-1 to TRBJ2-7; D unclear. The germline V and J ends were trimmed by 0 bases and 0 bases, with 9 bases remaining between them. Germline values: CDR1 MNHNS, CDR2 SASEGT. This CDR3 is 15 amino acids long. CDR3 DNA sequence: TGTGCCAGCAGTGAAGCCGACGGATACTCCTACGAGCAGTACTTC. Translation gives CASSEADGYSYEQYF.

The chain carries TRBV12-1 and TRBJ1-2. TRBV12-1 represents a pseudogene. The CDR3 contains 14 residues. DNA for the CDR3: TGTGCCAGCAGCTCCCCCGGGGCTTTCTATGGCTACACCTTC. It specifies CASSSPGAFYGYTF.

The chain combines TRBV19 with TRBJ2-2; no reliable D call. The CDR3 covers 12 residues. The germline V and J ends were trimmed by 7 bases and 5 bases, with 8 bases remaining between them. CDR1 is LNHDA and CDR2 is SQIVND in the germline V gene (reference sequence). CDR3 DNA: TGTGCCAGTAAATCCCGGACCGGGGAGCTGTTTTTT. This codes for CASKSRTGELFF.

The genes are TRBV7-2 and TRBJ1-2; TRBD1 might be the D (6 bases). The germline V and J ends were trimmed by 5 bases and 7 bases, with 20 bases remaining between them. The germline V gene has CDR1 SGHTA and CDR2 FQGNSA. The CDR3 has 15 residues. CDR3: CASSELVGLRGGYTF. Here the CDR3 DNA reads TGTGCCAGCAGCGAGCTGGTAGGACTCAGGGGTGGCTACACCTTC. The variable domain in full, with the rest retrieved from reference TRBV7-2 and TRBJ1-2, is GAGVSQSPSNKVTEKGKDVELRCDPISGHTALYWYRQSLGQGLEFLIYFQGNSAPDKSGLPSDRFSAERTGGSVSTLTIQRTQQEDSAVYLCASSELVGLRGGYTFGSGTRLTVV.

The chain has TRBV5-1 and TRBJ2-7; 7 bases fit TRBD1. The V gene's germline CDR1 is SGHRS and CDR2 YFSETQ. The J segment lost 3 bases and the V segment lost 1 base, leaving 7 bases of the junction unmatched. This CDR3 spans 15 amino acids. The CDR3 DNA reads as TGCGCCAGCAGCTTGAGGGACAGTTATTTCTACGAGCAGTACTTC. As protein: CASSLRDSYFYEQYF.

The chain uses TRBV9 and TRBJ2-3; possible D gene TRBD2, 5 bases. Germline-derived CDR1 and CDR2 are SGDLS and YYNGEE. The CDR3 contains 14 residues. The V end lost 0 bases, the J end lost 2 bases, and 7 bases lay between the germline ends. The CDR3 coding sequence is TGTGCCAGCAGCGTAGCCGGGGACACAGATACGCAGTATTTT. This codes for CASSVAGDTDTQYF.

V usage is TRBV18 and J usage is TRBJ1-3, with D maybe TRBD1 (5 bases). The CDR3 runs 16 residues. Germline assignment: CDR1 KGHSH and CDR2 LQKENI. Trimming shortened V by 3 bases and J by 0 bases, and 12 bases separated the two germline ends. CDR3 in amino acids: CASSPRVEGSGNTIYF. The CDR3 nucleotides read TGTGCCAGCTCACCCAGGGTAGAAGGCTCTGGAAACACCATATATTTT. Full variable domain (rest looked up from reference TRBV18 and TRBJ1-3): NAGVMQNPRHLVRRRGQEARLRCSPMKGHSHVYWYRQLPEEGLKFMVYLQKENIIDESGMPKERFSAEFPKEGPSILRIQQVVRGDSAAYFCASSPRVEGSGNTIYFGEGSWLTVV.

This clone was detected only once. The V and J genes are TRBV7-3 and TRBJ1-1, with D maybe TRBD1 (5 bases). Germline values: CDR1 SGHTA, CDR2 FQGTGA. The CDR3 totals 14 residues. Trimming removed 2 bases from V and 0 bases from J, with 7 bases in between. The CDR3 region has the DNA TGTGCCAGCAGCTTAGCAGGGATGAACACTGAAGCTTTCTTT. Its protein product is CASSLAGMNTEAFF.

The V and J genes are TRBV25-1 and TRBJ1-5; D remains unclear. Germline V CDR1 and CDR2: MGHDK, SYGVNS. Trimming removed 2 bases from V and 7 bases from J, with 18 bases in between. CDR3 size: 16 residues. Here the CDR3 reads CASSEVAQERSQPQHF. CDR3 nucleotides: TGTGCCAGCAGTGAAGTAGCCCAGGAGAGGTCCCAGCCCCAGCATTTT.

This sequence joins TRBV5-1 and TRBJ2-1; possibly TRBD2 for D (6 bases). Per the germline V gene, CDR1 is SGHRS and CDR2 is YFSETQ. V was cut by 4 bases and J by 3 bases, with 14 bases left in between. This CDR3 is built from 15 residues. CDR3 protein: CASSRDSGNYNEQFF. The CDR3 nucleotides read TGCGCCAGCAGCCGGGATAGCGGTAACTACAATGAGCAGTTCTTC.

This clone has a handful of counts. J is TRBJ2-1 and V is TRBV27; the match to TRBD1 covers 7 bases. The J segment lost 3 bases and the V segment lost 5 bases, leaving 7 bases of the junction unmatched. The CDR3 extends over 15 amino acids. Germline values: CDR1 MNHEY, CDR2 SMNVEV (reference sequence). The CDR3 loop reads CASSLKTGRYNEQFF. CDR3 nucleotides: TGTGCCAGCAGTCTTAAGACAGGGCGCTACAATGAGCAGTTCTTC.